This T cell receptor (beta chain) was identified in a study of cytomegalovirus exposure and HLA in healthy donors. Overall study results and limits: According to reports, the classifier identified cytomegalovirus status with high specificity and sensitivity. The tendency of first-cohort TCR clusters to co-occur in the roughly 110 validation repertoires was identified by a subsequent analysis. The study labeled approximately 150 TCR beta chains cytomegalovirus-associated. Most TCR sequences were rare, but some public TCRs occurred in many donors.

Comment on this clone: Its antigen remains unknown.

Germline V gene data show CDR1 as MNHEY and CDR2 as SMNVEV (reference sequence). The V end lost 5 bases, the J end lost 0 bases, and 14 bases lay between the germline ends. The CDR3 runs to 15 residues. Clones were sequenced by immunoSEQ multiplex PCR, and TCRdb holds only the in-frame ones, with some missing. The data hold about 56,000 clones, with around 93% observed a single time. The J gene is TRBJ2-7, the V gene TRBV27; D uncertain. This sequence was found in a woman under 30 in good health and CMV-seropositive. The sample was PBMCs. The CDR3 spells CASSPSVRLSYEQYF. CDR3 nucleotides: TGTGCCAGCAGTCCCTCTGTGCGGCTCTCCTACGAGCAGTACTTC.